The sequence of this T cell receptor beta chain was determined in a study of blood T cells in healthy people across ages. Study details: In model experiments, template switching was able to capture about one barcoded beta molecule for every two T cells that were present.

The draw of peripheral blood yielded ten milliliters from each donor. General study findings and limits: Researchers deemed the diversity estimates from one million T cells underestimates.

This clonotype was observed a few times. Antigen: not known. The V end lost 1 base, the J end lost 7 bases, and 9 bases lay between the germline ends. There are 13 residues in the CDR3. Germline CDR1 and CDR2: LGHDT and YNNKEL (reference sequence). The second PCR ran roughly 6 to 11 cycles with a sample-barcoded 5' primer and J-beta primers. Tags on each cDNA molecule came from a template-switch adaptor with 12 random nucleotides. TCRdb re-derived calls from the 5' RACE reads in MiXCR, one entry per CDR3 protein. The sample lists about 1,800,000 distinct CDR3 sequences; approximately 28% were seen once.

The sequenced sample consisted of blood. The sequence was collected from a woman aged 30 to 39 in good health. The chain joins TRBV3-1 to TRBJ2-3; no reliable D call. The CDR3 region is CASSQGLGHTQYF. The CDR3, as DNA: TGTGCCAGCAGCCAAGGTCTCGGCCATACGCAGTATTTT.